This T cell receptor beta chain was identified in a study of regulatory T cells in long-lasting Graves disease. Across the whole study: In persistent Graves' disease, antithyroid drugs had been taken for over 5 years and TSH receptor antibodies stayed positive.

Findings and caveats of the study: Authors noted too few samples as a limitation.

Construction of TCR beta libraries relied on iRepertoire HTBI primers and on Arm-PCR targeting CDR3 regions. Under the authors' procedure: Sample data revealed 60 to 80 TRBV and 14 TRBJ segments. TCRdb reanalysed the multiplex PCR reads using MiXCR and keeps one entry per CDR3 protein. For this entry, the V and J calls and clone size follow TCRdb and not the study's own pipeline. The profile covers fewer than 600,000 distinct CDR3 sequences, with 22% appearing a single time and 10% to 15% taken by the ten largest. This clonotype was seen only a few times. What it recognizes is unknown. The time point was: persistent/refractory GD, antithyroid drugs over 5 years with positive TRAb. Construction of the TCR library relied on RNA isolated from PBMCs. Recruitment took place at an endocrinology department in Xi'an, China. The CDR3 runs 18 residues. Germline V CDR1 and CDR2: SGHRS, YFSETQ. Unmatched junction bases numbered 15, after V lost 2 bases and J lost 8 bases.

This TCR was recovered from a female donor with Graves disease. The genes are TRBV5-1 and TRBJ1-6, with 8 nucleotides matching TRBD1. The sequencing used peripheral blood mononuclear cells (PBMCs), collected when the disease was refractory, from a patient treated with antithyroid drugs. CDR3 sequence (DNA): TGCGCCAGCAGCTTCCCAATACCTGGACAGGGCGAAGATTCACCCCTCCACTTT. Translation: CASSFPIPGQGEDSPLHF.